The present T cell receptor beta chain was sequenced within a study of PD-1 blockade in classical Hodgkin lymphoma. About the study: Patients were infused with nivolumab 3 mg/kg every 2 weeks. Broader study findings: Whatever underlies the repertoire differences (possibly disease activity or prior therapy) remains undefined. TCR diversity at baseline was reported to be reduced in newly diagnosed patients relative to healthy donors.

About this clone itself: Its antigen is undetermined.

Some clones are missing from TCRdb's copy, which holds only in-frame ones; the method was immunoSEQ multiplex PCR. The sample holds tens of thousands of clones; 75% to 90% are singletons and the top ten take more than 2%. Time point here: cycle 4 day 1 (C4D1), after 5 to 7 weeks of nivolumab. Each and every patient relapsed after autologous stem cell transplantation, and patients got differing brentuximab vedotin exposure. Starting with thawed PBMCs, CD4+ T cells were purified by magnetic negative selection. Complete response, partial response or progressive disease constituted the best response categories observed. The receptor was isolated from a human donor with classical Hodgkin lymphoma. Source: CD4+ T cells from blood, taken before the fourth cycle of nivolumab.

DNA of the CDR3: TGTGCCAGCAGCCCCGGCGGAGGCAATCAGCCCCAGCATTTT. This translates into CASSPGGGNQPQHF. The rearrangement links TRBV7-9 to TRBJ1-5; D unresolved. This CDR3 is 14 amino acids long. V shed 5 bases and J shed 2 bases, with 10 bases lying between them. Germline CDR1 is SEHNR and CDR2 is FQNEAQ (reference sequence).